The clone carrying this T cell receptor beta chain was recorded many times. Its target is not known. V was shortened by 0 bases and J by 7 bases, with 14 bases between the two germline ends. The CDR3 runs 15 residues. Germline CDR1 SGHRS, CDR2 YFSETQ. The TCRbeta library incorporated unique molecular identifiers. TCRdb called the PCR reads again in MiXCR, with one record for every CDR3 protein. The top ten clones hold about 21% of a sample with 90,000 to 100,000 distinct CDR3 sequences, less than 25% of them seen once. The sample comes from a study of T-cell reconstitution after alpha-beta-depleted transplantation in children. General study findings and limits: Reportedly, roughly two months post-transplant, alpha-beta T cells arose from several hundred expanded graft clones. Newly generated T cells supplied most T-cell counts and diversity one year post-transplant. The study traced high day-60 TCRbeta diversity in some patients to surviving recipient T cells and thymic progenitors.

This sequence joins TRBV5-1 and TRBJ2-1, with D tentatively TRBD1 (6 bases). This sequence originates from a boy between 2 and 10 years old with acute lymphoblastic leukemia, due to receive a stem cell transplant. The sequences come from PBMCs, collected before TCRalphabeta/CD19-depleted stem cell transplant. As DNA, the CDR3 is TGCGCCAGCAGCTTGGAGAGGGGGAATATGAATGAGCAGTTCTTC. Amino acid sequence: CASSLERGNMNEQFF.